A selection of T cell receptor beta chains follows, all from one sample in a study of blood T cell repertoires in COVID-19. Method: immunoSEQ multiplex PCR; TCRdb's copy keeps in-frame clones and lacks some. The sample shows approximately 45,000 clones, around four fifths of them seen only once. Sequencing was performed on peripheral blood. These receptor sequences come from a woman older than 75 with acute or convalescent COVID-19. Each CDR3 is given with its conserved first and last residue. The D gene is left open where the match is weak. Size tells how often a clone was seen (once, few, many) or the class of an expanded clone, and some rows leave it out.

CDR3: CASSLRGSANEKLFF
DNA: TGTGCCAGCAGCTTACGGGGGTCTGCTAATGAAAAACTGTTTTTT
J: TRBJ1-4
size: -
V: TRBV7-3
D: -

CDR3: CASSEVVDRAGGYTF
DNA: TGTGCCAGCAGTGAAGTTGTGGACAGGGCGGGTGGCTACACCTTC
J: TRBJ1-2
size: -
V: TRBV25-1
D: TRBD1

CDR3: CASSLGATKRTGELFF
DNA: TGTGCCAGCAGCTTAGGGGCCACCAAAAGAACCGGGGAGCTGTTTTTT
J: TRBJ2-2
size: -
V: TRBV13
D: -

CDR3: CASSLSQNQPQHF
DNA: TGTGCCAGCAGTTTATCTCAGAATCAGCCCCAGCATTTT
J: TRBJ1-5
size: -
V: TRBV12-3/TRBV12-4
D: -

CDR3: CASSLAGRYEQYF
DNA: TGTGCCAGCAGCTTGGCGGGGAGGTACGAGCAGTACTTC
J: TRBJ2-7
size: -
V: TRBV5-6
D: -

CDR3: CASSNSPGINTEAFF
DNA: TGTGCCAGCAGCAACTCACCAGGGATCAACACTGAAGCTTTCTTT
J: TRBJ1-1
size: -
V: TRBV9
D: -

CDR3: CASSVLYASRMNTEAFF
DNA: TGTGCCAGCAGCGTCCTTTATGCGTCGCGGATGAACACTGAAGCTTTCTTT
J: TRBJ1-1
size: -
V: TRBV7-9
D: -

CDR3: CASRSPSGGANTGELFF
DNA: TGCGCCAGCAGGAGCCCGAGCGGGGGAGCGAACACCGGGGAGCTGTTTTTT
J: TRBJ2-2
size: -
V: TRBV4-1
D: TRBD2

CDR3: CASSPHRNEKLFF
DNA: TGTGCCAGCTCACCTCATAGAAATGAAAAACTGTTTTTT
J: TRBJ1-4
size: -
V: TRBV18
D: -

CDR3: CASSDPRGQGKSYEQYF
DNA: TGTGCCAGCAGTGATCCTCGGGGACAGGGAAAATCCTACGAGCAGTACTTC
J: TRBJ2-7
size: -
V: TRBV25-1
D: TRBD1

CDR3: CASSIGTYTYEQYF
DNA: TGCGCCAGCAGCATTGGGACTTATACCTACGAGCAGTACTTC
J: TRBJ2-7
size: few
V: TRBV5-1
D: -

CDR3: CASNPAGGYEQYF
DNA: TGTGCCAGCAACCCCGCCGGGGGCTACGAGCAGTACTTC
J: TRBJ2-7
size: few
V: TRBV2
D: -

CDR3: CASSEGSGTRREQFF
DNA: TGTGCCAGCAGTGAGGGGAGTGGAACGCGACGAGAGCAGTTCTTC
J: TRBJ2-1
size: -
V: TRBV2
D: -

CDR3: CASRDTGTNFDEQFF
DNA: TGTGCCAGCAGGGATACCGGGACAAATTTCGATGAGCAGTTCTTC
J: TRBJ2-1
size: -
V: TRBV6-5
D: -

CDR3: CASSPRTGYETQYF
DNA: TGTGCCAGCAGCCCGAGGACAGGGTATGAGACCCAGTACTTC
J: TRBJ2-5
size: -
V: TRBV9
D: TRBD1

CDR3: CASSLGDMNTEAFF
DNA: TGCGCCAGCAGCTTGGGAGATATGAACACTGAAGCTTTCTTT
J: TRBJ1-1
size: -
V: TRBV5-1
D: -

CDR3: CASSPFAGGLQQFF
DNA: TGTGCCAGCAGCCCTTTTGCGGGGGGGCTGCAACAGTTCTTC
J: TRBJ2-1
size: once
V: TRBV5-4
D: TRBD2

CDR3: CASRGKGVLLFF
DNA: TGTGCCAGTAGGGGGAAGGGGGTATTACTGTTTTTT
J: TRBJ1-4
size: -
V: TRBV19
D: -